The 22 T cell receptor beta chains in this list originate from one sample, sequenced in a study of blood T cell repertoires in COVID-19 (dated by TCRdb to about 2020). Libraries came from the immunoSEQ multiplex PCR assay. Drawn from immuneACCESS, this table holds only the in-frame rearrangements with V and J called that TCRdb kept. Clones are partly lost; checked studies trace under half to an unresolved V gene and leave the rest unexplained. In this sample the table shows 250,000 to 350,000 clones, roughly 87% of which occur a single time. The biggest ten clones account for roughly 2.3% of the sample. The sample consisted of peripheral blood. The receptors derive from a man aged 18 to 29 with active or convalescent COVID-19.

CDR3 residues: CASSSGYDTEAFF. CDR3 sequence (DNA): TGTGCCAGCAGCTCCGGGTACGACACTGAAGCTTTCTTT. The V gene is TRBV7-9, the J gene TRBJ1-1; D remains unclear. The ends were cut back, 4 bases at V and 3 bases at J, with 9 bases in the middle. The CDR3 totals 13 residues. CDR1 SEHNR and CDR2 FQNEAQ come from the germline V gene (reference sequence).

A few counts support this clone. The chain carries TRBV4-2 and TRBJ2-1; 7 nucleotides agree with TRBD2. The germline V gene has CDR1 LGHNA and CDR2 YNFKEQ. CDR3 length equals 18 residues. The ends lost 1 base at V and 6 bases at J; junction bases unmatched: 15. The CDR3 is CASSQVPLTSGRGNEQFF. The CDR3 bases are TGTGCCAGCAGCCAAGTCCCCTTAACCAGTGGGAGGGGCAATGAGCAGTTCTTC.

The V call is TRBV7-9, the J call TRBJ2-7; D may be TRBD2 (6 bases). The CDR3 length is 15 residues. CDR1 is SEHNR and CDR2 is FQNEAQ in the germline V gene (reference sequence). V dropped 4 bases and J dropped 6 bases, with 19 bases sitting between them. CDR3: CASSSTRSGRGEQYF. The CDR3 nucleotides read TGTGCCAGCAGCTCGACCAGGTCAGGGCGGGGCGAGCAGTACTTC. Filled out from reference TRBV7-9 and TRBJ2-7, the complete variable domain reads DTGVSQNPRHKITKRGQNVTFRCDPISEHNRLYWYRQTLGQGPEFLTYFQNEAQLEKSRLLSDRFSAERPKGSFSTLEIQRTEQGDSAMYLCASSSTRSGRGEQYFGPGTRLTVT.

This clone has a single count. The chain joins TRBV5-1 to TRBJ1-2; D call uncertain. V gave up 0 bases and J gave up 0 bases, with 6 bases separating them. Germline V gene sequence: CDR1 SGHRS, CDR2 YFSETQ. This CDR3 is 14 amino acids long. CDR3 sequence (DNA): TGCGCCAGCAGCTTGGTCGGGGCTAACTATGGCTACACCTTC. Translated, it gives CASSLVGANYGYTF.

The rearrangement links TRBV29-1 to TRBJ1-4; 9 bases are shared with TRBD1. The germline V gene encodes CDR1 SQVTM and CDR2 ANQGSEA. The CDR3 sequence is 13 residues long. The V gene end was trimmed by 7 bases and the J gene end by 8 bases; junction bases not matched to a gene: 8. Here the CDR3 DNA reads TGCAGCGCCACGGACAGGGGCGGAGAAAAACTGTTTTTT. Its protein product is CSATDRGGEKLFF.

This chain links TRBV27 with TRBJ2-1; TRBD2 might be the D (6 bases). The CDR3 is made up of 13 amino acids. Trimming removed 3 bases from V and 9 bases from J, with 12 bases in between. Germline-derived CDR1 and CDR2 are MNHEY and SMNVEV (reference sequence). CDR3 protein: CASSFGLGGEQFF. As DNA, the CDR3 is TGTGCCAGCAGTTTTGGTTTGGGGGGTGAGCAGTTCTTC.

The V call is TRBV14, the J call TRBJ2-7; 9 bases are shared with TRBD1. CDR3 length: 16 amino acids. CDR1 and CDR2 (germline): SGHDN, FVKESK. The ends lost 1 base at V and 5 bases at J; junction bases unmatched: 9. The CDR3 region is CASSQVRGDRVHEQYF. CDR3 nucleotide sequence: TGTGCCAGCAGCCAAGTACGGGGGGACAGGGTCCACGAGCAGTACTTC.

The chain joins TRBV4-1 to TRBJ2-1; D gene unclear. V was pared by 2 bases and J by 9 bases, with 11 bases between. Germline values: CDR1 MGHRA, CDR2 YSYEKL. The CDR3 is 13 residues long. CDR3 protein: CASSQMSSSEQFF. In DNA, the CDR3 is TGCGCCAGCAGCCAAATGAGTAGTAGTGAGCAGTTCTTC.

This clone has a handful of counts. The chain is built from TRBV29-1 and TRBJ1-1; D remains unclear. There are 13 residues in the CDR3. V was shortened by 4 bases and J by 3 bases, with 12 bases between the two germline ends. Germline V CDR1 and CDR2: SQVTM, ANQGSEA. CDR3 nucleotide sequence: TGCAGCGTTGTAATGACACTCTACACTGAAGCTTTCTTT. This sequence encodes CSVVMTLYTEAFF.

V usage is TRBV6-5 and J usage is TRBJ2-6; no reliable D call. This CDR3 has 16 amino acids. Germline-derived CDR1 and CDR2 are MNHEY and SVGAGI. Trimming left V 4 bases short and J 0 bases short, with 10 bases between. Written as DNA, the CDR3 is TGTGCCAGCAGTTTTAGACTGTTCTCTGGGGCCAACGTCCTGACTTTC. It codes for CASSFRLFSGANVLTF.

This clone was observed a single time. J is TRBJ2-1 and V is TRBV4-1, with TRBD2 identical over 13 bases. From germline, CDR1 is MGHRA and CDR2 YSYEKL. CDR3 length equals 21 residues. Trimming took 3 bases from V and 0 from J; bases not matched to a gene: 14. DNA for the CDR3: TGCGCCAGCAGCCATCCGCCAACCGGGACTAGCGGGACCTCCTCCTACAATGAGCAGTTCTTC. Amino acid sequence: CASSHPPTGTSGTSSYNEQFF.

The chain recombines TRBV5-1 with TRBJ2-1; the match to TRBD2 covers 7 bases. V was clipped by 2 bases and J by 7 bases; unmatched bases: 0. The germline gives CDR1 SGHRS, CDR2 YFSETQ. This CDR3 spans 12 amino acids. Here the CDR3 DNA reads TGCGCCAGCAGCTTTAGCGGGAATGAGCAGTTCTTC. Translated, it gives CASSFSGNEQFF.

The chain has TRBV15 and TRBJ1-1; D call uncertain. Germline values: CDR1 LNHNV, CDR2 YYDKDF (reference sequence). The CDR3 runs 14 residues. The V end lost 3 bases, the J end lost 4 bases, and 12 bases lay between the germline ends. CDR3 sequence reads: CATSSLQIVTEAFF. The CDR3 DNA follows: TGTGCCACCAGCAGTTTACAAATCGTCACTGAAGCTTTCTTT. Using reference TRBV15 and TRBJ1-1 for the parts outside the CDR3, the full variable domain is DAMVIQNPRYQVTQFGKPVTLSCSQTLNHNVMYWYQQKSSQAPKLLFHYYDKDFNNEADTPDNFQSRRPNTSFCFLDIRSPGLGDTAMYLCATSSLQIVTEAFFGQGTRLTVV.

The chain couples TRBV10-2 to TRBJ2-3, with 13 bases aligning to TRBD2. V lost 2 bases, J lost 0 bases, and 5 bases stayed unmatched. There are 18 residues in the CDR3. CDR1 and CDR2 (germline): WSHSY, SAAADI. CDR3 amino acids: CASSETMTSGGSTDTQYF. Here the CDR3 DNA reads TGCGCCAGCAGTGAGACCATGACTAGCGGGGGGAGCACAGATACGCAGTATTTT.

The CDR3 reads CASSLTSGSYNEQFF. CDR3 nucleotides: TGTGCCAGCAGCCTGACTAGCGGGAGTTACAATGAGCAGTTCTTC. The chain couples TRBV14 to TRBJ2-1; TRBD2 matches at 12 bases. The germline CDR1 and CDR2 sequences are SGHDN and FVKESK. Trimming took 4 bases from V and 4 from J; bases not matched to a gene: 2. This CDR3 is 15 amino acids long.

J is TRBJ1-1 and V is TRBV29-1; TRBD1 might be the D (6 bases). With 1 base removed from V and 4 bases from J, the gap between germline ends came to 10 bases. This CDR3 region has 13 residues. The germline CDR1 and CDR2 sequences are SQVTM and ANQGSEA. CDR3 residues: CSVEGTEGTEAFF. Here the CDR3 DNA reads TGCAGCGTTGAAGGGACAGAGGGCACTGAAGCTTTCTTT.

This chain links TRBV2 with TRBJ1-1; D is possibly TRBD1 (6 bases). The CDR3 consists of 14 residues. The V end was cut by 6 bases, the J end by 5 bases, with 16 bases between. Germline V lookup: CDR1 SNHLY, CDR2 FYNNEI. CDR3 nucleotide sequence: TGTGCCAGCAGCCCAGAGGGGGGGCGGACTGAAGCTTTCTTT. Protein product: CASSPEGGRTEAFF.

The V call is TRBV24-1, the J call TRBJ2-3; 15 bases line up with TRBD2. The germline V gene encodes CDR1 KGHDR and CDR2 SFDVKD. The trim removed 9 bases at V and 4 bases at J, leaving 1 base unmatched. This CDR3 is built from 14 residues. CDR3 sequence reads: CATGLAGGADTQYF. CDR3 nucleotide sequence: TGTGCCACCGGACTAGCGGGAGGGGCAGATACGCAGTATTTT.

The chain carries TRBV5-1 and TRBJ1-4; D unclear. CDR1 and CDR2 (germline): SGHRS, YFSETQ. The CDR3 is made up of 15 amino acids. With 3 bases removed from V and 6 bases from J, the gap between germline ends came to 15 bases. The CDR3: CASSSKHGDYEKLFF. CDR3 in DNA: TGCGCCAGCAGCTCGAAACACGGAGACTATGAAAAACTGTTTTTT. Combining the CDR3 with reference TRBV5-1 and TRBJ1-4 gives the whole variable domain KAGVTQTPRYLIKTRGQQVTLSCSPISGHRSVSWYQQTPGQGLQFLFEYFSETQRNKGNFPGRFSGRQFSNSRSEMNVSTLELGDSALYLCASSSKHGDYEKLFFGSGTQLSVL.

This chain links TRBV9 with TRBJ2-5, with D possibly matching TRBD2 (5 bases). Trimming took 0 bases from V and 3 from J, leaving 9 bases between them. Germline CDR1 and CDR2: SGDLS and YYNGEE. This CDR3 is 14 amino acids long. The CDR3 nucleotides read TGTGCCAGCAGCGTAGGAGGGAGTGAAGAGACCCAGTACTTC. This gives the protein CASSVGGSEETQYF.

This chain uses TRBV27 with TRBJ2-7; 7 bases agree with TRBD1. Unmatched junction bases numbered 13, after V lost 6 bases and J lost 2 bases. Germline-derived CDR1 and CDR2 are MNHEY and SMNVEV (reference sequence). This CDR3 contains 16 residues. CDR3 sequence reads: CASRSFMGDSAYEQYF. CDR3 in DNA: TGTGCCAGCAGATCCTTTATGGGGGACAGCGCCTACGAGCAGTACTTC.

This clone was seen once. This chain connects TRBV9 to TRBJ1-2; 7 nucleotides agree with TRBD1. J gave up 8 bases and V 5 bases, and 6 bases lay outside the gene matches. The CDR3 length is 12 residues. Germline loops: CDR1 SGDLS, CDR2 YYNGEE. The CDR3 sequence is CASRKDRDGYTF. The DNA of the CDR3 is TGTGCCAGCAGAAAAGACAGGGACGGCTACACCTTC.